This T cell receptor (beta chain) derives from a study of CD8+ T cells in alopecia areata. Study overall: Percentage of affected scalp area was the basis on which treated patients' severity was scored.

General study findings and limits: Among the top 100, expanded CD8+ clones, as well as scalp clonality, were significantly decreased by tofacitinib. Since there was just one nonresponder, nobody can yet say how baseline CD8+ expansion ties to response.

Treatment in this sample: oral pan-JAK inhibitor, 5-10 mg twice daily. To note about this clone: Its antigen is undetermined.

Extraction of RNA preceded its reverse transcription into cDNA, which served as the sequencing template. Clones were read by immunoSEQ multiplex PCR, and TCRdb kept only the in-frame ones, dropping some. The repertoire consists of around 160,000 clones, with 55% to 75% occurring once and the leading ten covering more than 13%. CDR1 is SNHLY, CDR2 FYNNEI, per germline. Between the trimmed V and J ends, which lost 4 bases and 10 bases, there was a span of 16 bases. This CDR3 comprises 13 residues. The TCR originated in a human donor with alopecia areata. The genes are TRBV2 and TRBJ1-1; tentatively, D is TRBD1 (5 bases). This specimen was CD4+ T cells sorted from blood, taken at week 24, from a patient treated with tofacitinib. The CDR3 region is CASSGGQGRAAFF. The CDR3 nucleotides read TGTGCCAGCAGTGGTGGTCAGGGCCGAGCAGCTTTCTTT. The full variable domain, with the rest looked up from reference TRBV2 and TRBJ1-1, is EPEVTQTPSHQVTQMGQEVILRCVPISNHLYFYWYRQILGQKVEFLVSFYNNEISEKSEIFDDQFSVERPDGSNFTLKIRSTKLEDSAMYFCASSGGQGRAAFFGQGTRLTVV.